The 29 T cell receptor beta chains below all came from one sample that was sequenced in a study of early T cells in non-severe SARS-CoV-2 infection. TCRdb analysed the 5' RACE reads with MiXCR anew, one entry per CDR3 protein. The table lists tens of thousands of distinct CDR3 sequences, about an eighth of them singletons, with more than 9% in the top ten. Sequencing used whole blood. The receptors were gathered from an adult who was a healthcare worker with PCR-confirmed SARS-CoV-2 infection or an uninfected control (not recorded which).

The table lists this clonotype with many counts. This chain connects TRBV18 to TRBJ1-2; no firm D call. This CDR3 comprises 13 residues. The V gene's germline CDR1 is KGHSH and CDR2 LQKENI. Trimming removed 0 bases from V and 4 bases from J, with 6 bases in between. CDR3 sequence reads: CASSPPKGYGYTF. The CDR3 DNA reads TGTGCCAGCTCACCACCCAAGGGCTATGGCTACACCTTC.

The chain joins TRBV30 to TRBJ2-7; 8 bases align to TRBD2. The CDR3 spans 16 residues. V lost 4 bases and J lost 5; bases outside the gene matches: 16. Germline CDR1 and CDR2: GTSNPN and SVGIG (reference sequence). The CDR3: CAWKRIGTSYPDEQYF. The DNA for the CDR3 is TGTGCCTGGAAGCGTATAGGGACTAGTTATCCGGACGAGCAGTACTTC.

The table lists this clonotype with a few counts. The chain joins TRBV6-1 to TRBJ2-1; D uncertain. Trimming shortened V by 3 bases and J by 0 bases, and 9 bases separated the two germline ends. This CDR3 is 15 amino acids long. CDR1 is MNHNS and CDR2 is SASEGT in the germline V gene. CDR3 coding DNA: TGTGCCAGCAGTGATCACAGACTCTCCTACAATGAGCAGTTCTTC. Translation: CASSDHRLSYNEQFF.

In DNA form, the CDR3 reads TGCAGCGTGTCCGGGACTAGCGGGAACAATGAGCAGTTCTTC. The encoded protein is CSVSGTSGNNEQFF. The chain joins TRBV29-1 to TRBJ2-1; TRBD2 matches at 13 bases. The V gene end was trimmed by 6 bases and the J gene end by 5 bases; junction bases not matched to a gene: 4. Germline V CDR1 and CDR2: SQVTM, ANQGSEA. The CDR3 loop spans 14 amino acids.

This clonotype was detected many times. The rearrangement joins TRBV13 to TRBJ1-5; possibly TRBD1 for D (6 bases). Between the trimmed V and J ends, which lost 5 bases and 6 bases, there was a span of 11 bases. The CDR3 is 13 residues long. Germline CDR1 reads PRHDT; CDR2 reads FYEKMQ (reference sequence). The CDR3 sequence: CASSVAGVQPQHF. The CDR3 DNA sequence: TGTGCCAGCAGCGTCGCAGGGGTTCAGCCCCAGCATTTT. The entire variable domain, with the rest obtained from reference TRBV13 and TRBJ1-5, is as follows: AAGVIQSPRHLIKEKRETATLKCYPIPRHDTVYWYQQGPGQDPQFLISFYEKMQSDKGSIPDRFSAQQFSDYHSELNMSSLELGDSALYFCASSVAGVQPQHFGDGTRLSIL.

There are many counts of this clonotype. V and J are TRBV12-3 or TRBV12-4 and TRBJ2-7; the D is unclear. V was shortened by 5 bases and J by 3 bases, with 11 bases between the two germline ends. The CDR3 totals 13 residues. This CDR3 reads CASSRTEVYEQYF. The DNA of the CDR3 is TGTGCCAGCAGTCGTACCGAGGTCTACGAGCAGTACTTC.

This clonotype was seen only a few times. CDR3 DNA sequence: TGTGCCAGCAGCTCACCTTCGGCAGGGGGTACCGGGGAGCTGTTTTTT. Its protein product is CASSSPSAGGTGELFF. The rearrangement uses TRBV7-3 and TRBJ2-2; 7 nucleotides match TRBD1. Germline V gene sequence: CDR1 SGHTA, CDR2 FQGTGA. Trimming at V came to 4 bases and at J to 5 bases, leaving 10 bases not matched to a gene. The CDR3 is made up of 16 amino acids.

As concerns this clonotype: A much larger clone sits a single nucleotide away, making a read error possible. The V gene is TRBV13, the J gene TRBJ1-1; weak D call: TRBD1 (5 bases). This CDR3 has 16 amino acids. The germline gives CDR1 PRHDT, CDR2 FYEKMQ (reference sequence). V lost 0 bases to trimming and J lost 4 bases, with 15 bases between them. CDR3 region: CASSLGLVARGTEAFF. The CDR3 DNA sequence: TGTGCCAGCAGCTTAGGCCTTGTGGCAAGGGGCACTGAAGCTTTCTTT. Together with reference TRBV13 and TRBJ1-1, the CDR3 gives the full variable domain: AAGVIQSPRHLIKEKRETATLKCYPIPRHDTVYWYQQGPGQDPQFLISFYEKMQSDKGSIPDRFSAQQFSDYHSELNMSSLELGDSALYFCASSLGLVARGTEAFFGQGTRLTVV.

This clonotype was detected only a few times. DNA for the CDR3: TGTGCCAGCAGCCCCGGGGAGGGACGGAGCACAGATACGCAGTATTTT. This sequence encodes CASSPGEGRSTDTQYF. The J gene is TRBJ2-3, the V gene TRBV11-2, with 7 positions matching TRBD2. This CDR3 comprises 16 residues. Looked up from germline, CDR1 is SGHAT and CDR2 is FQNNGV. V lost 5 bases to trimming and J lost 0 bases; unmatched junction nucleotides: 8.

The table lists this clonotype with many counts. This chain uses TRBV3-1 with TRBJ2-7; 9 nucleotides agree with TRBD2. The CDR3 length is 14 residues. J lost 1 base, V lost 6 bases, and 4 bases had no gene match. Germline CDR1 reads LGHDT; CDR2 reads YNNKEL (reference sequence). The DNA of the CDR3 is TGTGCCAGCAGGCCTAGCGGGAATTCCTACGAGCAGTACTTC. Encoded protein: CASRPSGNSYEQYF.

The chain links TRBV24-1 to TRBJ1-2, with a possible D match to TRBD1 (5 bases). Germline assignment: CDR1 KGHDR and CDR2 SFDVKD. The CDR3 covers 16 residues. Trimming pared 2 bases from V and 2 bases from J, leaving 14 bases between. CDR3 amino acids: CATSDSRQFPNYGYTF. In DNA form, the CDR3 reads TGTGCCACCAGTGATTCCCGACAGTTCCCCAACTATGGCTACACCTTC.

The V and J genes are TRBV12-3 or TRBV12-4 and TRBJ2-5; 7 nucleotides agree with TRBD1. Trimming took 3 bases from V and 5 from J; bases not matched to a gene: 6. This CDR3 region has 14 residues. The CDR3 spells CASSFAGGWETQYF. In DNA, the CDR3 is TGTGCCAGCAGTTTCGCAGGGGGATGGGAGACCCAGTACTTC.

This clonotype was counted ten times or more. The V and J genes are TRBV7-8 and TRBJ2-5; no clear D. Germline CDR1 reads SGHVS; CDR2 reads FQNEAQ. Trimming took off 8 bases at V and 4 bases at J, with 17 bases between the two ends. This CDR3 spans 14 amino acids. The CDR3 sequence is CASSLMGMRETQYF. CDR3 in DNA: TGTGCCAGCTCGCTAATGGGAATGAGAGAGACCCAGTACTTC.

In this sample, this clonotype turned up a few times. This chain joins TRBV10-2 and TRBJ2-7, with D possibly being TRBD2 (5 bases). The CDR3 has 12 amino acids. V was clipped by 4 bases and J by 7 bases, with 11 bases between them. CDR1 is WSHSY and CDR2 is SAAADI in the germline V gene. The CDR3 is CASSVSTGEQYF. CDR3 in DNA: TGCGCCAGCAGTGTCAGCACGGGGGAGCAGTACTTC.

This clonotype has a handful of counts. The chain employs TRBV6-6 and TRBJ2-3, with 7 bases fitting TRBD2. V trimming: 5 bases; J trimming: 3 bases; junction bases outside the gene matches: 11. CDR1 and CDR2 (germline): MNHNY, SVGAGI (reference sequence). The CDR3 sequence is 16 residues long. The CDR3 DNA follows: TGTGCCAGCAGTCACCGAGCGCGGGAGTTGACAGATACGCAGTATTTT. This sequence encodes CASSHRARELTDTQYF.

V and J are TRBV20-1 and TRBJ2-2, with D possibly being TRBD1 (5 bases). The CDR3 covers 12 residues. V dropped 6 bases and J dropped 2 bases, with 7 bases sitting between them. CDR1 DFQATT and CDR2 SNEGSKA come from the germline V gene (reference sequence). The CDR3 bases are TGCAGTGCAGGGGTAAACACCGGGGAGCTGTTTTTT. It yields the protein CSAGVNTGELFF.

This clonotype was seen many times. The chain employs TRBV6-1 and TRBJ2-1; TRBD2 matches at 12 bases. The V gene end was trimmed by 2 bases and the J gene end by 4 bases; junction bases not matched to a gene: 9. CDR1 and CDR2 (germline): MNHNS, SASEGT. The CDR3 runs 18 residues. The CDR3 region has the DNA TGTGCCAGCAGTGAATTGACTAGCGGGAGACCCCCGTACAATGAGCAGTTCTTC. Translation gives CASSELTSGRPPYNEQFF.

The rearrangement uses TRBV6-5 and TRBJ2-1; possibly TRBD1 or TRBD2 for D (6 bases each). Deletions cut 4 bases from V and 5 bases from J, with 12 bases between. Germline CDR1 is MNHEY and CDR2 is SVGAGI. The CDR3 is made up of 14 amino acids. CDR3 sequence reads: CASSSRGAHNEQFF. The CDR3 DNA reads as TGTGCCAGCAGTTCGAGGGGGGCCCACAATGAGCAGTTCTTC.

V gene TRBV10-3 combines with J gene TRBJ2-1, with TRBD2 identical over 13 bases. The CDR3 covers 15 residues. The germline CDR1 and CDR2 sequences are ENHRY and SYGVKD. The J segment lost 5 bases and the V segment lost 5 bases, leaving 3 bases of the junction unmatched. This chain's CDR3 is CAISSGLAGHNEQFF. The DNA for the CDR3 is TGTGCCATCAGTTCGGGACTAGCGGGGCACAATGAGCAGTTCTTC.

This chain joins TRBV7-9 and TRBJ1-1; maybe TRBD1 (5 bases). CDR3 length: 16 residues. V was shortened by 5 bases and J by 8 bases, with 24 bases between the two germline ends. Germline V gene sequence: CDR1 SEHNR, CDR2 FQNEAQ (reference sequence). The CDR3 is CASSDPTIRQSNEAFF. The DNA of the CDR3 is TGTGCCAGCAGCGATCCGACCATTCGACAGTCCAACGAAGCTTTCTTT.

This chain joins TRBV5-4 and TRBJ2-7; 11 nucleotides align to TRBD2. The germline V gene encodes CDR1 SGHNT and CDR2 YYREEE (reference sequence). V lost 4 bases, J lost 8 bases, and 8 bases stayed unmatched. CDR3 size: 14 residues. CDR3 protein: CASSVLGTSGKQYF. The CDR3 nucleotides read TGTGCCAGCAGCGTACTTGGGACTAGCGGAAAGCAGTACTTC.

This CDR3 reads CASSPSATSGRPDTQYF. The DNA for the CDR3 is TGCGCCAGCAGCCCAAGTGCGACTAGCGGGAGGCCAGATACGCAGTATTTT. The V call is TRBV4-3, the J call TRBJ2-3; 13 nucleotides agree with TRBD2. Germline trimming cut 4 bases from V and 4 bases from J; bases unmatched to any gene: 8. The CDR3 is made up of 17 amino acids. CDR1 is LGHNA and CDR2 is YSLEER in the germline V gene.

This clonotype was counted ten times or more. V usage is TRBV20-1 and J usage is TRBJ1-2; 8 bases agree with TRBD1. Trimming removed 3 bases from V and 2 bases from J; junction bases left unmatched: 2. CDR3 length equals 13 residues. CDR1 is DFQATT and CDR2 is SNEGSKA in the germline V gene (reference sequence). The CDR3 is CSASGQGNYGYTF. CDR3 nucleotide sequence: TGCAGTGCTAGCGGACAGGGAAACTATGGCTACACCTTC.

Many counts were recorded for this clonotype. The V and J genes are TRBV10-3 and TRBJ2-3; 10 positions match TRBD2. Germline V gives CDR1 ENHRY, CDR2 SYGVKD. Germline trimming cut 5 bases from V and 5 bases from J; bases unmatched to any gene: 1. The CDR3 is 13 residues long. CDR3 in amino acids: CAISRLAGDTQYF. The DNA of the CDR3 is TGTGCCATCAGTCGACTAGCGGGAGATACGCAGTATTTT.

This chain joins TRBV7-3 and TRBJ2-1; 7 bases map to TRBD2. V shed 3 bases and J 5 bases; nucleotides not matched to a gene: 1. Germline V lookup: CDR1 SGHTA, CDR2 FQGTGA. The CDR3 is made up of 13 amino acids. This CDR3 is CASSFGTNNEQFF. In nucleotides, the CDR3 is TGTGCCAGCAGCTTCGGGACTAACAATGAGCAGTTCTTC. Full variable domain (missing parts from reference TRBV7-3 and TRBJ2-1): GAGVSQTPSNKVTEKGKYVELRCDPISGHTALYWYRQSLGQGPEFLIYFQGTGAADDSGLPNDRFFAVRPEGSVSTLKIQRTERGDSAVYLCASSFGTNNEQFFGPGTRLTVL.

The chain employs TRBV29-1 and TRBJ2-1, with D perhaps TRBD2 (6 bases). The CDR3 contains 16 residues. Germline V gene lookup returns CDR1 SQVTM and CDR2 ANQGSEA. V lost 8 bases, J lost 0 bases, and 20 bases lay in between. This CDR3 is CSPPTRERPSYNEQFF. As DNA, the CDR3 is TGCAGCCCACCCACCCGGGAGCGGCCCTCCTACAATGAGCAGTTCTTC.

This clonotype was seen at least ten times. V is TRBV10-2 and J is TRBJ2-7; 8 bases are a match to TRBD1. V shed 3 bases and J 1 base; nucleotides not matched to a gene: 8. CDR3 length: 16 amino acids. Germline V gene lookup returns CDR1 WSHSY and CDR2 SAAADI. The CDR3 region is CASSDPGTGKSYEQYF. In nucleotides, the CDR3 is TGCGCCAGCAGTGACCCCGGGACAGGAAAATCCTACGAGCAGTACTTC.

V usage is TRBV7-3 and J usage is TRBJ2-1; weak D call: TRBD2 (5 bases). The germline V gene encodes CDR1 SGHTA and CDR2 FQGTGA. This CDR3 spans 14 amino acids. The germline V and J ends were trimmed by 5 bases and 2 bases, with 10 bases remaining between them. Here the CDR3 DNA reads TGTGCCAGCAGCGAGAGCGGACCCTACAATGAGCAGTTCTTC. Its translation is CASSESGPYNEQFF.

This clonotype has ten or more counts. The chain is built from TRBV28 and TRBJ2-7, with 9 bases fitting TRBD1. Germline loops: CDR1 MDHEN, CDR2 SYDVKM. Germline trimming cut 5 bases from V and 2 bases from J; bases unmatched to any gene: 10. The CDR3 consists of 16 residues. The CDR3 sequence: CASSSSGTGITYEQYF. The CDR3 nucleotides read TGTGCCAGCAGTAGCTCCGGGACAGGGATAACCTACGAGCAGTACTTC.